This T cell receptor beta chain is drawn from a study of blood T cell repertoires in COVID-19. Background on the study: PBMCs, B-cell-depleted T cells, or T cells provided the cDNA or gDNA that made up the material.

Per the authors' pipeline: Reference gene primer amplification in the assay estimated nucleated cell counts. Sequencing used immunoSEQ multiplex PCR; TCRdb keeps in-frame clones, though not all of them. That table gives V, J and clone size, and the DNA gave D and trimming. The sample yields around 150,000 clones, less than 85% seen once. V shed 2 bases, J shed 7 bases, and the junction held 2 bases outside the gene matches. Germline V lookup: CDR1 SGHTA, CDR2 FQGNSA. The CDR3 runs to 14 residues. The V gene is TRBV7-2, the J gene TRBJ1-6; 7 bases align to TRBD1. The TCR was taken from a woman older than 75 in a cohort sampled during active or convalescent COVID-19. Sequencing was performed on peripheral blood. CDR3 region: CASSLSTGNSPLHF. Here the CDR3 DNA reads TGTGCCAGCAGCTTATCGACAGGGAATTCACCCCTCCACTTT.